This T cell receptor (beta chain) emerged from a study of blood T cell repertoires in COVID-19. J was trimmed by 6 bases and V by 0 bases; bases with no gene match: 4. This CDR3 contains 15 residues. Germline V gives CDR1 SGDLS, CDR2 YYNGEE. The method was immunoSEQ multiplex PCR; TCRdb's version includes in-frame clones alone and lacks a portion of them. The sample has roughly 120,000 clones, about 74% seen once; the top ten hold roughly 7.3%. The chain joins TRBV9 to TRBJ2-1; 9 nucleotides line up with TRBD2. The specimen was peripheral blood. The sequence was collected from a human donor in a cohort sampled during active COVID-19. CDR3 in DNA: TGTGCCAGCAGCGTAGCCCTAGCGGGGCTCAATGAGCAGTTCTTC. It is translated as CASSVALAGLNEQFF. Looking up the rest from reference TRBV9 and TRBJ2-1 gives the full variable domain: DSGVTQTPKHLITATGQRVTLRCSPRSGDLSVYWYQQSLDQGLQFLIQYYNGEERAKGNILERFSAQQFPDLHSELNLSSLELGDSALYFCASSVALAGLNEQFFGPGTRLTVL.